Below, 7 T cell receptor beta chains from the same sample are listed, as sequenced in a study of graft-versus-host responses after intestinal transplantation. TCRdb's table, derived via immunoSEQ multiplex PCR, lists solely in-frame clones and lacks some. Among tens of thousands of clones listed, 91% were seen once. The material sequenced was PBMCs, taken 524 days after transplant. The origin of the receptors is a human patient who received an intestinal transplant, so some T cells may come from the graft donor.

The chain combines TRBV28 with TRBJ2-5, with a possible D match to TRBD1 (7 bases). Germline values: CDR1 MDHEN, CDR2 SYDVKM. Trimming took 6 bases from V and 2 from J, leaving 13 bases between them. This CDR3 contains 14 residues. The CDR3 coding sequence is TGTGCCAGCAGCCCAGGGGGGCGACAAGAGACCCAGTACTTC. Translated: CASSPGGRQETQYF.

The CDR3 here is CASSLMAGIDQPQHF. The DNA of the CDR3 is TGCGCCAGCAGCTTGATGGCAGGGATCGATCAGCCCCAGCATTTT. The genes are TRBV5-1 and TRBJ1-5, with D perhaps matching TRBD1 (5 bases). Per the germline V gene, CDR1 is SGHRS and CDR2 is YFSETQ. CDR3 size: 15 residues. With 1 base removed from V and 5 bases from J, the gap between germline ends came to 13 bases.

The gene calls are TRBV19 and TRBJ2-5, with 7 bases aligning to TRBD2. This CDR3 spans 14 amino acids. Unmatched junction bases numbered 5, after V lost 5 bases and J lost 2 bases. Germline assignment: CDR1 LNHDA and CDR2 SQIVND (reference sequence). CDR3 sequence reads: CASSPWEGQETQYF. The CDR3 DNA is TGTGCCAGTAGTCCGTGGGAGGGTCAAGAGACCCAGTACTTC.

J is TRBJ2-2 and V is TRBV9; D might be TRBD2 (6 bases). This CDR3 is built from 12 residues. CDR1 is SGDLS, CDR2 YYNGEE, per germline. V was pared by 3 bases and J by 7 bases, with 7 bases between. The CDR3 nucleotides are TGTGCCAGCAGCGGCGGGATCGGGGAGCTGTTTTTT. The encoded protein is CASSGGIGELFF. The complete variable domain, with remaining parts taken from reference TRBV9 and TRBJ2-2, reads DSGVTQTPKHLITATGQRVTLRCSPRSGDLSVYWYQQSLDQGLQFLIQYYNGEERAKGNILERFSAQQFPDLHSELNLSSLELGDSALYFCASSGGIGELFFGEGSRLTVL.

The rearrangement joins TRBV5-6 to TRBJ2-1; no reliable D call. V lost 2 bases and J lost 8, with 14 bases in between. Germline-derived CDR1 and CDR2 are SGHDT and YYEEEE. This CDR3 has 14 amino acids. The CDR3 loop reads CASSFSRPSDEQFF. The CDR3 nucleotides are TGTGCCAGCAGCTTCTCCCGCCCGAGCGATGAGCAGTTCTTC.

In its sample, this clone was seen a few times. The CDR3 bases are TGTGCCATCAGTGAGGCTAGCGGCGAGCAGTACTTC. It specifies CAISEASGEQYF. J is TRBJ2-7 and V is TRBV10-3, with 7 bases lining up with TRBD2. V shed 2 bases and J 6 bases; nucleotides not matched to a gene: 1. Germline-derived CDR1 and CDR2 are ENHRY and SYGVKD. The CDR3 length is 12 residues.

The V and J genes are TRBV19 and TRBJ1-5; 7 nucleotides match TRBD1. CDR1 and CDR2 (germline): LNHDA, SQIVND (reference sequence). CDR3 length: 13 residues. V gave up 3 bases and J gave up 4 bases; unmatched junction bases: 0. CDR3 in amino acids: CASSMDRNQPQHF. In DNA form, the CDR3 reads TGTGCCAGTAGTATGGACAGGAATCAGCCCCAGCATTTT.